This is a list of T cell receptor beta chains from one sample in a study of blood T cell repertoires in COVID-19. Sequencing used immunoSEQ multiplex PCR; TCRdb keeps in-frame clones, though not all of them. Among 200,000 to 250,000 clones listed, about 87% were seen once. The sequenced material came from PBMCs or T cells enriched from blood (not recorded which). The receptors come from a woman between 50 and 59 years old who had recovered from COVID-19. Both conserved end residues are trimmed from each CDR3.

CDR3: SVEGGDMFNTGELF
J: TRBJ2-2
V: TRBV29-1

CDR3: ASIPGWTGELF
J: TRBJ2-2
V: TRBV2

CDR3: ASSETSGSPDTQY
J: TRBJ2-3
V: TRBV5-6

CDR3: ASSQVLAGPETQY
J: TRBJ2-5
V: TRBV4-1

CDR3: ASSLGGTGEVNEQF
J: TRBJ2-1
V: TRBV5-1

CDR3: ASSKTGEEQY
J: TRBJ2-7
V: TRBV7-9

CDR3: ASSLRRVGGELF
J: TRBJ2-2
V: TRBV11-1

CDR3: ASSPNSGRAWVEQY
J: TRBJ2-7
V: TRBV9

CDR3: ASASYGQGVEQY
J: TRBJ2-7
V: TRBV9

CDR3: ASSLPGDYGYT
J: TRBJ1-2
V: TRBV7-2

CDR3: ASSDEGARDNYGYT
J: TRBJ1-2
V: TRBV19

CDR3: ASSRTVNTGELF
J: TRBJ2-2
V: TRBV27

CDR3: ASSSSRELAGNEQF
J: TRBJ2-1
V: TRBV7-9

CDR3: ASSQRLGGSETQY
J: TRBJ2-5
V: TRBV14

CDR3: SVGLEGYT
J: TRBJ1-2
V: TRBV29-1

CDR3: ASSLGSISYQPQH
J: TRBJ1-5
V: TRBV5-6

CDR3: ASSAGTSGRGDTQY
J: TRBJ2-3
V: TRBV9

CDR3: ASSSPPQGEAF
J: TRBJ1-1
V: TRBV28

CDR3: ASSSGGEQF
J: TRBJ2-1
V: TRBV6-5

CDR3: ASSPQGRETQY
J: TRBJ2-5
V: TRBV18

CDR3: ASSLSPGLNQPQH
J: TRBJ1-5
V: TRBV5-6

CDR3: ASRGQGGSNQPQH
J: TRBJ1-5
V: TRBV6-5

CDR3: ASSPQAGLAGGPYEQY
J: TRBJ2-7
V: TRBV3-1/TRBV3-2

CDR3: AISPTGGGNTIY
J: TRBJ1-3
V: TRBV10-3

CDR3: SVREEVGAF
J: TRBJ1-1
V: TRBV20-1